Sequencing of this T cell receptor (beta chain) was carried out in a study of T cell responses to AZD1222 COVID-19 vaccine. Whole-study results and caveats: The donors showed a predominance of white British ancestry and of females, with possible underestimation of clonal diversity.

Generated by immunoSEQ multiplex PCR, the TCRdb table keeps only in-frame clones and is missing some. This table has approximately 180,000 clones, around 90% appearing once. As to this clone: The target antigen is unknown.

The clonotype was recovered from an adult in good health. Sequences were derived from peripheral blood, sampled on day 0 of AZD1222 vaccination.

Here the CDR3 reads CASKGSSNQPQHF. CDR3 in DNA: TGTGCCAGCAAAGGCAGCTCCAATCAGCCCCAGCATTTT. The chain joins TRBV7-8 to TRBJ1-5, with D unresolved. Trimming shortened V by 7 bases and J by 3 bases, and 10 bases separated the two germline ends. Germline loops: CDR1 SGHVS, CDR2 FQNEAQ. There are 13 residues in the CDR3.